What follows is one T cell receptor (beta chain) and its context. V lost 4 bases to trimming and J lost 0 bases; unmatched junction nucleotides: 17. This CDR3 region has 19 residues. Germline values: CDR1 MNHNS, CDR2 SASEGT. Time point denoted: pre-sensitization, week 0. Treatment specified: therapeutic diphenylcyclopropenone sensitization with weekly scalp DPC. The data were taken from a study of human T cells and chemical hapten exposure. TCRdb fed the RACE reads into MiXCR, producing one record per CDR3 protein. Counted here are 350,000 to 450,000 distinct CDR3 sequences, 4% to 6% occurring once; the ten biggest clones make up 2% to 3%.

The TCR was taken from a woman in her fifties or sixties with alopecia areata. Some clones in this sample may be carry-over from other donors' samples. This chain links TRBV6-1 with TRBJ1-1; 7 nucleotides line up with TRBD1. This material consisted of whole blood, taken in connection with sensitization to the hapten diphenylcyclopropenone (DPC). CDR3 region: CASSAHHGTAQPLNTEAFF. In DNA form, the CDR3 reads TGTGCCAGCAGTGCCCATCACGGGACAGCGCAACCATTGAACACTGAAGCTTTCTTT.